The 8 T cell receptor beta chains below all came from one sample that was sequenced in a study of metastatic and nonmetastatic thyroid tumors. Every patient underwent thyroid surgery untreated. TCRdb re-called clones from the PCR reads using MiXCR. The sample contains tens of thousands of clones, roughly 27% of which appear only once. The sample consisted of blood. These TCRs come from a female donor with papillary thyroid cancer or a benign thyroid nodule (not recorded which). Some clones in this sample may be carry-over from other donors' samples.

In its sample, this clone was seen many times. The chain carries TRBV7-8 and TRBJ2-2; D gene uncertain. V was clipped by 5 bases and J by 1 base, with 17 bases between them. This CDR3 comprises 17 residues. Germline V lookup: CDR1 SGHVS, CDR2 FQNEAQ. CDR3 sequence (DNA): TGTGCCAGCAGCCCCACCAGGCACTTAAGGAACACCGGGGAGCTGTTTTTT. It encodes CASSPTRHLRNTGELFF.

The chain has TRBV20-1 and TRBJ2-7; possibly TRBD1 for D (6 bases). The length of the CDR3 is 14 residues. Germline V gene data show CDR1 as DFQATT and CDR2 as SNEGSKA (reference sequence). Trimming pared 3 bases from V and 3 bases from J, leaving 15 bases between. The CDR3 loop reads CSASATGTNYEQYF. Here the CDR3 DNA reads TGCAGTGCTAGTGCAACAGGGACGAACTACGAGCAGTACTTC.

Within the sample, this clone is medium-sized. The chain couples TRBV30 to TRBJ2-7; D remains ambiguous. V was clipped by 0 bases and J by 5 bases, with 11 bases between them. Germline V CDR1 and CDR2: GTSNPN, SVGIG (reference sequence). This CDR3 region has 13 residues. CDR3 loop: CAWSVRIDNEQYF. In DNA, the CDR3 is TGTGCCTGGAGTGTACGGATCGACAACGAGCAGTACTTC. The full variable domain, its missing parts supplied by reference TRBV30 and TRBJ2-7, is SQTIHQWPATLVQPVGSPLSLECTVEGTSNPNLYWYRQAAGRGLQLLFYSVGIGQISSEVPQNLSASRPQDRQFILSSKKLLLSDSGFYLCAWSVRIDNEQYFGPGTRLTVT.

By share, this clone counts as medium-sized (0.01 to 0.1%). The genes are TRBV5-1 and TRBJ1-6, with 9 bases matching TRBD1. Trimming took 3 bases from V and 10 from J; bases not matched to a gene: 8. The germline V gene encodes CDR1 SGHRS and CDR2 YFSETQ. The CDR3 spans 15 residues. The CDR3 DNA follows: TGCGCCAGCAGCTCCGCGGGACAGGGAGGATCACCCCTCCACTTT. It translates to CASSSAGQGGSPLHF.

This clone was recorded many times. The rearrangement uses TRBV5-5 and TRBJ2-2; the D gene is possibly TRBD2 (6 bases). V dropped 4 bases and J dropped 0 bases, with 10 bases sitting between them. In germline, CDR1 is SGHKS, CDR2 YYEKEE (reference sequence). The CDR3 length is 15 residues. CDR3 nucleotide sequence: TGTGCCAGCAGCCGGGACTCCGCGAACACCGGGGAGCTGTTTTTT. Protein sequence: CASSRDSANTGELFF.

The V call is TRBV20-1, the J call TRBJ2-1, with 9 bases aligning to TRBD2. This CDR3 is 15 amino acids long. Germline CDR1 is DFQATT and CDR2 is SNEGSKA (reference sequence). V lost 1 base and J lost 5; bases outside the gene matches: 6. This CDR3 reads CSARVLAGKDNEQFF. CDR3 DNA sequence: TGCAGTGCTAGAGTTCTAGCGGGAAAGGACAATGAGCAGTTCTTC.

This clone has a count of ten or more. The chain recombines TRBV2 with TRBJ2-5, with D perhaps matching TRBD2 (5 bases). The V gene's germline CDR1 is SNHLY and CDR2 FYNNEI. The CDR3 length is 13 residues. Trimming removed 6 bases from V and 4 bases from J, with 12 bases in between. The CDR3 here is CASRSAGIETQYF. The CDR3 nucleotides read TGTGCCAGCAGATCCGCCGGGATAGAGACCCAGTACTTC.

This clone has ten or more counts. V usage is TRBV11-2 and J usage is TRBJ2-7; D is possibly TRBD2 (6 bases). Per the germline V gene, CDR1 is SGHAT and CDR2 is FQNNGV. The V end lost 5 bases, the J end lost 3 bases, and 14 bases lay between the germline ends. The CDR3 extends over 14 amino acids. CDR3 in amino acids: CASSAAGRLYEQYF. CDR3 nucleotides: TGTGCCAGCAGCGCCGCCGGGAGACTCTACGAGCAGTACTTC.